A single sample gave rise to the 20 T cell receptor beta chains below, sequenced in a study of blood T cell repertoires in COVID-19. Repertoires were generated with immunoSEQ multiplex PCR, while TCRdb's copy carries only in-frame clones and drops some. The table has some 400,000 clones, 85% to 90% seen once. Sequenced input: PBMCs or T cells enriched from blood (not recorded which). The receptors here all came from a man under 40 who had recovered from COVID-19.

J is TRBJ2-7 and V is TRBV7-9, with 12 bases identical to TRBD1. CDR3 length: 17 residues. Per germline, CDR1 SEHNR and CDR2 FQNEAQ (reference sequence). The trim removed 4 bases at V and 4 bases at J, leaving 11 bases unmatched. The CDR3 reads CASSSSGRGQGAYEQYF. For the CDR3, the DNA is TGTGCCAGCAGCTCCAGCGGGAGGGGACAGGGGGCGTACGAGCAGTACTTC.

V usage is TRBV28 and J usage is TRBJ2-5; tentatively, D is TRBD2 (5 bases). V shed 6 bases and J shed 5 bases, with 16 bases lying between them. The CDR3 extends over 14 amino acids. Germline V gene data show CDR1 as MDHEN and CDR2 as SYDVKM. The CDR3, as DNA: TGTGCCAGCAGGAGAGGGTTGAGTGGGGAGACCCAGTACTTC. Protein sequence: CASRRGLSGETQYF.

The genes are TRBV30 and TRBJ2-2, with 8 bases matching TRBD1. CDR3 length: 14 residues. The germline gives CDR1 GTSNPN, CDR2 SVGIG (reference sequence). The J segment lost 7 bases and the V segment lost 0 bases, leaving 4 bases of the junction unmatched. The CDR3: CAWSVTGGIGELFF. The CDR3 nucleotides are TGTGCCTGGAGTGTAACAGGGGGAATCGGGGAGCTGTTTTTT.

This clone was observed a single time. The gene calls are TRBV7-9 and TRBJ1-1; TRBD1 might be the D (5 bases). Per germline, CDR1 SEHNR and CDR2 FQNEAQ (reference sequence). The CDR3 sequence is 15 residues long. Between the trimmed V and J ends, which lost 1 base and 1 base, there was a span of 10 bases. For the CDR3, the DNA is TGTGCCAGCAGCTTAGGGAGTCAGGGGAACACTGAAGCTTTCTTT. Its protein product is CASSLGSQGNTEAFF.

The gene calls are TRBV28 and TRBJ2-1; possibly TRBD1 for D (5 bases). V lost 4 bases, J lost 10 bases, and 14 bases lay in between. CDR3 length: 13 residues. Germline assignment: CDR1 MDHEN and CDR2 SYDVKM. The CDR3 region has the DNA TGTGCCAGCAGTTCCCTCAGGGCCGGAGAGCAGTTCTTC. Residues: CASSSLRAGEQFF.

J is TRBJ2-2 and V is TRBV5-1, with no clear D. There are 15 residues in the CDR3. Germline V gives CDR1 SGHRS, CDR2 YFSETQ. V lost 1 base and J lost 0, with 7 bases in between. The CDR3 loop is CASSLLQPNTGELFF. CDR3 DNA sequence: TGCGCCAGCAGCTTGTTACAGCCGAACACCGGGGAGCTGTTTTTT.

This rearrangement joins TRBV28 to TRBJ2-7; tentative D call: TRBD1 (5 bases). V was clipped by 4 bases and J by 6 bases, with 16 bases between them. CDR1 and CDR2 (germline): MDHEN, SYDVKM. This CDR3 contains 14 residues. This chain's CDR3 is CASSSQGVQPEQYF. The CDR3 DNA reads TGTGCCAGCAGTTCACAAGGGGTCCAACCCGAGCAGTACTTC.

This chain connects TRBV5-1 to TRBJ1-1; no firm D call. In germline, CDR1 is SGHRS, CDR2 YFSETQ. The V and J ends lost 0 bases and 1 base respectively, with 7 bases between them. The CDR3 length is 14 residues. For the CDR3, the DNA is TGCGCCAGCAGCTTGGCCGCACAGAACACTGAAGCTTTCTTT. Protein sequence: CASSLAAQNTEAFF.

The genes are TRBV5-1 and TRBJ2-1, with 8 bases lining up with TRBD1. Germline V gene data show CDR1 as SGHRS and CDR2 as YFSETQ. The trim removed 0 bases at V and 7 bases at J, leaving 6 bases unmatched. The CDR3 runs 15 residues. The DNA of the CDR3 is TGCGCCAGCAGCTTGGGGACAGGGAGCTGGAATGAGCAGTTCTTC. Its protein is CASSLGTGSWNEQFF.

This rearrangement joins TRBV18 to TRBJ2-7; D uncertain. The V gene's germline CDR1 is KGHSH and CDR2 LQKENI. The CDR3 is 14 amino acids. V lost 2 bases and J lost 0, with 8 bases in between. The CDR3 is CASSPFSGSYEQYF. CDR3 DNA sequence: TGTGCCAGCTCACCATTTTCCGGCTCCTACGAGCAGTACTTC.

The chain links TRBV7-9 to TRBJ1-4, with 9 bases fitting TRBD1. J was trimmed by 3 bases and V by 5 bases; bases with no gene match: 7. The CDR3 contains 16 residues. CDR1 is SEHNR and CDR2 is FQNEAQ in the germline V gene (reference sequence). The DNA of the CDR3 is TGTGCCAGCAGCATCACAGGGGGCAGATCTAATGAAAAACTGTTTTTT. Translated, it gives CASSITGGRSNEKLFF.

This sequence joins TRBV5-1 and TRBJ2-2; 10 positions agree with TRBD2. The CDR3 is 20 residues long. Germline V gene data show CDR1 as SGHRS and CDR2 as YFSETQ. Losses at the gene ends were 0 bases for V and 0 bases for J; bases not matched to a gene: 11. Written as DNA, the CDR3 is TGCGCCAGCAGCTTGGCCCCCGGGCTAGCGGGAGCAGCGAACACCGGGGAGCTGTTTTTT. Protein: CASSLAPGLAGAANTGELFF.

The V gene is TRBV19, the J gene TRBJ2-7, with 12 bases lining up with TRBD2. CDR1 is LNHDA and CDR2 is SQIVND in the germline V gene (reference sequence). The CDR3 sequence is 15 residues long. J lost 3 bases, V lost 5 bases, and 5 bases had no gene match. As DNA, the CDR3 is TGTGCCAGTAGTTATAGGACTAGCGGGAACTACGAGCAGTACTTC. This gives the protein CASSYRTSGNYEQYF.

The chain joins TRBV6-2 or TRBV6-3 to TRBJ1-5; D is perhaps TRBD1 (5 bases). V was trimmed by 0 bases and J by 7 bases, leaving 19 bases between them. The CDR3 has 17 amino acids. From germline, CDR1 is MNHEY and CDR2 SVGEGT. The CDR3 DNA is TGTGCCAGCAGTTACTCCCCTTTACCCGACAGTGGACAGCCCCAGCATTTT. The encoded protein is CASSYSPLPDSGQPQHF.

The chain recombines TRBV6-5 with TRBJ1-5, with unresolved D. This CDR3 is built from 15 residues. The germline V gene encodes CDR1 MNHEY and CDR2 SVGAGI. Deletions cut 6 bases from V and 1 base from J, with 13 bases between. For the CDR3, the DNA is TGTGCCAGCAGCCGATTACACGGGAGCAATCAGCCCCAGCATTTT. As protein: CASSRLHGSNQPQHF.

The chain has TRBV11-2 and TRBJ2-1; D is possibly TRBD2 (5 bases). The ends were cut back, 3 bases at V and 3 bases at J, with 21 bases in the middle. The germline CDR1 and CDR2 sequences are SGHAT and FQNNGV. The CDR3 totals 18 residues. The CDR3 loop is CASSFSDYPDSGYNEQFF. The CDR3 DNA sequence: TGTGCCAGCAGCTTCTCCGACTACCCGGACTCCGGCTACAATGAGCAGTTCTTC.

The chain employs TRBV4-1 and TRBJ2-7; 11 nucleotides align to TRBD2. Germline V gene sequence: CDR1 MGHRA, CDR2 YSYEKL. The CDR3 is 16 amino acids. V was clipped by 4 bases and J by 4 bases; unmatched bases: 9. CDR3 DNA sequence: TGCGCCAGCAGCCGAGTGGGGGGACTAGCGGATTACGAGCAGTACTTC. This gives the protein CASSRVGGLADYEQYF.

This clone was counted a single time. This sequence joins TRBV28 and TRBJ1-6; D gene ambiguous. Germline CDR1 reads MDHEN; CDR2 reads SYDVKM. This CDR3 is 15 amino acids long. V gave up 6 bases and J gave up 4 bases, with 13 bases separating them. The CDR3 sequence: CASSSPGLYNSPLHF. CDR3 sequence (DNA): TGTGCCAGCAGCTCTCCAGGATTATATAATTCACCCCTCCACTTT.

In nucleotides, the CDR3 is TGCGCCAGCAGGCCAACTAGCGGAAGCTCCTACAATGAGCAGTTCTTC. Residues: CASRPTSGSSYNEQFF. The J gene is TRBJ2-1, the V gene TRBV5-1, with TRBD2 matching over 8 bases. The CDR3 spans 16 residues. Germline V gene lookup returns CDR1 SGHRS and CDR2 YFSETQ. Trimming cost V 5 bases and J 0 bases; bases outside gene matches: 7.

This sequence joins TRBV2 and TRBJ2-1, with TRBD1 matching 12 bases. The V gene's germline CDR1 is SNHLY and CDR2 FYNNEI. The CDR3 runs to 15 residues. After removal of 4 bases from V and 8 bases from J, the junction contained 6 bases not matched to a gene. The CDR3 region has the DNA TGTGCCAGCAGTGTGAGGGACAGGGGGCGGGATGAGCAGTTCTTC. Translated: CASSVRDRGRDEQFF. Looking up the rest from reference TRBV2 and TRBJ2-1 gives the full variable domain: EPEVTQTPSHQVTQMGQEVILRCVPISNHLYFYWYRQILGQKVEFLVSFYNNEISEKSEIFDDQFSVERPDGSNFTLKIRSTKLEDSAMYFCASSVRDRGRDEQFFGPGTRLTVL.